Following are 2 T cell receptor beta chains from one sample sequenced in a study of blood T cell repertoires in COVID-19 (dated by TCRdb to 2018 to 2021). Libraries were prepared through the immunoSEQ multiplex PCR assay. TCRdb provides this immuneACCESS table in a form limited to in-frame rearrangements. Some clones are lacking; in checked studies, under half of them reflect an unresolved V gene, and why the rest are absent is not known. Counted in this sample were about 250,000 clones; about 73% of them appeared once. The ten largest clonotypes hold about 3.5% of the sample. Sequences were obtained from peripheral blood. The receptors here all came from a woman older than 75 with acute or convalescent COVID-19.

This clone has only one observation. The genes are TRBV4-1 and TRBJ2-1; TRBD2 matches 8 bases. The CDR3 runs to 16 residues. Germline V gene data show CDR1 as MGHRA and CDR2 as YSYEKL. The trim removed 0 bases at V and 8 bases at J, leaving 9 bases unmatched. The CDR3 region is CASSQERRGGSHEQFF. The CDR3 nucleotides read TGCGCCAGCAGCCAAGAACGGCGCGGGGGGAGCCATGAGCAGTTCTTC.

V usage is TRBV27 and J usage is TRBJ1-3; TRBD1 matches 12 bases. Germline CDR1 is MNHEY and CDR2 is SMNVEV (reference sequence). The CDR3 contains 18 residues. V gave up 5 bases and J gave up 3 bases; unmatched junction bases: 11. In DNA, the CDR3 is TGTGCCAGCAGTCAACGTCCCGGGACAGGGGGCTATGGAAACACCATATATTTT. Its protein is CASSQRPGTGGYGNTIYF.